Below, 20 T cell receptor beta chains from the same sample are listed, as sequenced in a study of T cells after yellow fever vaccination. TCRdb ran MiXCR on the 5' RACE reads and lists one entry per CDR3 protein. The sample consists of about 400,000 distinct CDR3 sequences, 6.2% of them appearing once. This specimen was PBMCs, taken 5 days after the yellow fever booster vaccination. These TCRs come from a man aged 30 to 45 who received the YFV17D yellow fever vaccine.

This clonotype was picked up a small number of times. The genes are TRBV2 and TRBJ1-1, with unresolved D. There are 15 residues in the CDR3. Between the trimmed V and J ends, which lost 4 bases and 0 bases, there was a span of 12 bases. Germline-derived CDR1 and CDR2 are SNHLY and FYNNEI. The CDR3 protein is CASSGDMILNTEAFF. The CDR3 DNA follows: TGTGCCAGCAGTGGTGACATGATACTGAACACTGAAGCTTTCTTT.

As regards this clonotype: This could be a read error, since a much larger clone is one nucleotide away. The rearrangement joins TRBV7-2 to TRBJ2-3; D is possibly TRBD1 or TRBD2 (5 bases each). CDR1 is SGHTA and CDR2 is FQGNSA in the germline V gene. This CDR3 spans 15 amino acids. The CDR3 sequence: CASSLAGPRTYTQYF. CDR3 in DNA: TGTGCCAGCAGCTTAGCGGGACCCCGCACATATACGCAGTATTTT.

This clonotype was detected only a few times. V and J are TRBV28 and TRBJ2-7; 8 bases align to TRBD1. The CDR3 runs 15 residues. Germline V CDR1 and CDR2: MDHEN, SYDVKM. The V segment lost 4 bases and the J segment 0 bases; nucleotides outside the gene matches: 5. CDR3 protein: CASSSDRGFSYEQYF. CDR3 sequence (DNA): TGTGCCAGCAGTTCAGACAGGGGCTTCTCCTACGAGCAGTACTTC.

This clonotype was counted only a few times. This may be a read error, as it is one base from a much larger clone. This chain uses TRBV5-1 with TRBJ2-5; D call uncertain. Trimming left V 0 bases short and J 3 bases short, with 6 bases between. Per the germline V gene, CDR1 is SGHRS and CDR2 is YFSETQ. The CDR3 covers 13 residues. For the CDR3, the DNA is TGCGCCAGCAGCTTGGATGCAGAAGAGACCCAGTACTTC. It specifies CASSLDAEETQYF.

J is TRBJ2-3 and V is TRBV3-1; 13 bases align to TRBD2. Germline CDR1 and CDR2: LGHDT and YNNKEL (reference sequence). The CDR3 runs to 17 residues. V lost 6 bases and J lost 6; bases outside the gene matches: 12. For the CDR3, the DNA is TGTGCCAGCAGTCTAACTAGCGGGAGGGGGTTTGCGGATACGCAGTATTTT. It specifies CASSLTSGRGFADTQYF.

This clonotype appeared many times. The chain combines TRBV9 with TRBJ2-5; 9 nucleotides align to TRBD1. The length of the CDR3 is 16 residues. CDR1 is SGDLS, CDR2 YYNGEE, per germline. The V and J ends lost 2 bases and 2 bases, in that order; junction bases with no gene match: 7. CDR3 DNA sequence: TGTGCCAGCAGCGTCACAGGGGGCGGGGGTCAAGAGACCCAGTACTTC. Its translation: CASSVTGGGGQETQYF.

This clonotype was seen ten or more times. The chain carries TRBV5-1 and TRBJ2-7; 9 bases agree with TRBD1. Germline trimming cut 4 bases from V and 5 bases from J; bases unmatched to any gene: 10. The CDR3 runs to 15 residues. Germline values: CDR1 SGHRS, CDR2 YFSETQ. The DNA for the CDR3 is TGCGCCAGCAGCAGCACCGGGACAGGGAGCAACGAGCAGTACTTC. Encoded protein: CASSSTGTGSNEQYF.

This clonotype was recorded at least ten times. The rearrangement uses TRBV3-1 and TRBJ2-7, with TRBD2 identical over 9 bases. CDR3 size: 15 residues. The V segment lost 1 base and the J segment 3 bases; nucleotides outside the gene matches: 4. CDR1 and CDR2 from the germline V gene are LGHDT and YNNKEL (reference sequence). The CDR3 loop is CASSQVSGSIYEQYF. As DNA, the CDR3 is TGTGCCAGCAGCCAAGTTAGCGGGAGTATCTACGAGCAGTACTTC.

In its sample, this clonotype was seen many times. V is TRBV12-3 or TRBV12-4 and J is TRBJ2-3; TRBD2 aligns across 7 bases. Trimming took 6 bases from V and 5 from J; bases not matched to a gene: 8. The length of the CDR3 is 14 residues. The CDR3 DNA is TGTGCCAGCAGCCCGACTAGCTCCAGAGATACGCAGTATTTT. It yields the protein CASSPTSSRDTQYF.

At least ten counts were recorded for this clonotype. The chain has TRBV6-1 and TRBJ2-6; D is unresolved. Germline V CDR1 and CDR2: MNHNS, SASEGT. This CDR3 has 15 amino acids. Trimming pared 6 bases from V and 2 bases from J, leaving 11 bases between. CDR3 sequence reads: CASSSKWAGANVLTF. The CDR3 DNA sequence: TGTGCCAGCAGCTCGAAGTGGGCTGGGGCCAACGTCCTGACTTTC.

The CDR3 region is CASSFPGTSTNEQFF. The CDR3 DNA reads as TGTGCCAGCAGCTTTCCCGGGACTAGTACGAATGAGCAGTTCTTC. The chain uses TRBV5-4 and TRBJ2-1, with 8 positions matching TRBD2. Trimming cost V 2 bases and J 7 bases; bases outside gene matches: 8. The V gene's germline CDR1 is SGHNT and CDR2 YYREEE (reference sequence). The CDR3 length is 15 residues. The entire variable domain, with the rest obtained from reference TRBV5-4 and TRBJ2-1, is as follows: ETGVTQSPTHLIKTRGQQVTLRCSSQSGHNTVSWYQQALGQGPQFIFQYYREEENGRGNFPPRFSGLQFPNYSSELNVNALELDDSALYLCASSFPGTSTNEQFFGPGTRLTVL.

This clonotype was seen repeatedly, ten times or more. The chain joins TRBV20-1 to TRBJ1-3; D is possibly TRBD1 (5 bases). This CDR3 comprises 13 residues. Per germline, CDR1 DFQATT and CDR2 SNEGSKA (reference sequence). The V end lost 2 bases, the J end lost 2 bases, and 7 bases lay between the germline ends. The CDR3 nucleotides are TGCAGTGCTAGACAGGGTACTGGAAACACCATATATTTT. Its translation: CSARQGTGNTIYF.

This clonotype has ten or more counts. V and J are TRBV6-1 and TRBJ2-7; 9 bases match TRBD2. V lost 6 bases and J lost 9; bases outside the gene matches: 15. Germline V gives CDR1 MNHNS, CDR2 SASEGT. The CDR3 is made up of 15 amino acids. The CDR3 region is CASSPESSGRGVQYF. The DNA of the CDR3 is TGTGCCAGCAGCCCCGAAAGTAGCGGGAGAGGGGTGCAGTACTTC.

The V gene is TRBV12-3 or TRBV12-4, the J gene TRBJ1-6; the match to TRBD1 covers 8 bases. The length of the CDR3 is 20 residues. The ends lost 5 bases at V and 4 bases at J; junction bases unmatched: 19. This chain's CDR3 is CASSRLRVTGVKSYNSPLHF. Written as DNA, the CDR3 is TGTGCCAGCAGTCGCCTTAGGGTGACAGGGGTGAAGAGTTATAATTCACCCCTCCACTTT.

This clonotype occurred many times. This sequence joins TRBV15 and TRBJ2-1; possible D gene TRBD2, 6 bases. CDR3 length: 16 amino acids. Trimming stripped 6 bases from V and 8 bases from J, with 23 bases between. Germline-derived CDR1 and CDR2 are LNHNV and YYDKDF (reference sequence). The CDR3 DNA reads TGTGCCACCAGACGGTCTACTAGCCCCTCGGGGGATGAGCAGTTCTTC. The encoded protein is CATRRSTSPSGDEQFF.

The genes are TRBV27 and TRBJ2-3, with TRBD2 matching 7 bases. Unmatched junction bases numbered 10, after V lost 1 base and J lost 3 bases. CDR3 length: 17 amino acids. Germline V CDR1 and CDR2: MNHEY, SMNVEV (reference sequence). The CDR3 reads CASSLFSAGVGTDTQYF. DNA for the CDR3: TGTGCCAGCAGTTTATTTAGCGCGGGAGTGGGGACAGATACGCAGTATTTT.

The chain employs TRBV29-1 and TRBJ2-7; the match to TRBD1 covers 8 bases. The length of the CDR3 is 14 residues. With V trimmed by 6 bases and J by 3 bases, 10 bases remained unmatched. In germline, CDR1 is SQVTM, CDR2 ANQGSEA. In DNA form, the CDR3 reads TGCAGCGTCTTCAAGGGAACAGGGGGCTACGAGCAGTACTTC. Translation gives CSVFKGTGGYEQYF.

Many counts were recorded for this clonotype. The chain recombines TRBV6-1 with TRBJ1-1; no clear D gene. CDR3 length equals 14 residues. Germline V gene sequence: CDR1 MNHNS, CDR2 SASEGT. V was trimmed by 3 bases and J by 0 bases, leaving 8 bases between them. This chain's CDR3 is CASSDGLLNTEAFF. The CDR3 coding sequence is TGTGCCAGCAGTGACGGCCTTTTGAACACTGAAGCTTTCTTT.

This clonotype occurred a few times. The gene calls are TRBV5-1 and TRBJ2-1; 7 nucleotides agree with TRBD2. This CDR3 has 12 residues. With V trimmed by 10 bases and J by 6 bases, 7 bases remained unmatched. The germline CDR1 and CDR2 sequences are SGHRS and YFSETQ. This CDR3 is CASRRESNEQFF. Written as DNA, the CDR3 is TGCGCCTCCAGGCGGGAGAGCAATGAGCAGTTCTTC.

The V call is TRBV20-1, the J call TRBJ1-5; D might be TRBD1 (6 bases). The germline V and J ends were trimmed by 5 bases and 2 bases, with 16 bases remaining between them. The CDR3 is 15 amino acids. Germline values: CDR1 DFQATT, CDR2 SNEGSKA (reference sequence). The CDR3 loop reads CSAETGGHGNQPQHF. CDR3 sequence (DNA): TGCAGTGCTGAGACGGGGGGGCACGGCAATCAGCCCCAGCATTTT.